The source of this TCR beta chain is a study of cytomegalovirus exposure and HLA in healthy donors. Study-level results: Cytomegalovirus association was assigned to approximately 160 TCR beta chains. The classifier, whose performance was assessed in both the original and validation cohorts, reportedly diagnosed cytomegalovirus status with high specificity and sensitivity. TCR association rates varied by HLA locus in a later analysis, with DRB1 highest and HLA-C lowest.

This clone is a singleton in its sample. What it binds is not known. CDR3 length: 15 amino acids. V trimming: 5 bases; J trimming: 0 bases; junction bases outside the gene matches: 6. CDR1 is SNHLY, CDR2 FYNNEI, per germline. Both 60 Vbeta primers and 13 Jbeta primers went into the PCR. Assay: immunoSEQ multiplex PCR; the TCRdb copy retains only in-frame clones and omits some. Among under 200,000 clones listed, about 80% were seen once. V gene TRBV2 combines with J gene TRBJ2-7, with 8 bases fitting TRBD1. Specimen: PBMCs. The source is a man between 25 and 39 years old in good health and CMV-seropositive. CDR3 in amino acids: CASSSGQGASYEQYF. The CDR3 nucleotides read TGTGCCAGCAGTTCCGGACAGGGCGCCTCCTACGAGCAGTACTTC.